The next 8 T cell receptor beta chains were all read from a single sample in a study of blood T cell repertoires in COVID-19. The assay was immunoSEQ multiplex PCR, and TCRdb's table has in-frame clones only and misses some. The table includes some 200,000 clones, more than 65% detected once. Sequences were obtained from peripheral blood. These receptors all come from a woman in her forties who had recovered from COVID-19.

This clone was counted once. This chain connects TRBV12-3 or TRBV12-4 to TRBJ2-1, with 12 bases fitting TRBD2. The CDR3 sequence is 13 residues long. V lost 9 bases, J lost 11 bases, and 8 bases stayed unmatched. Here the CDR3 reads CASILAGGGKQFF. The CDR3 region has the DNA TGTGCCAGTATACTAGCGGGGGGTGGTAAGCAGTTCTTC.

V is TRBV18 and J is TRBJ2-2, with TRBD2 identical over 8 bases. Trimming took 2 bases from V and 4 from J; bases not matched to a gene: 9. The germline V gene has CDR1 KGHSH and CDR2 LQKENI. The CDR3 contains 17 residues. CDR3 in amino acids: CASSPNSPSGSTGELFF. The CDR3 coding sequence is TGTGCCAGCTCACCAAACAGCCCTAGCGGGTCCACCGGGGAGCTGTTTTTT.

The V call is TRBV7-9, the J call TRBJ1-5; a weak D match, TRBD1 (5 bases). V was shortened by 4 bases and J by 0 bases, with 13 bases between the two germline ends. The CDR3 extends over 16 amino acids. CDR1 is SEHNR, CDR2 FQNEAQ, per germline (reference sequence). The CDR3 DNA reads as TGTGCCAGCAGCTCCCCCTCTGACAGTAGCAATCAGCCCCAGCATTTT. Its translation is CASSSPSDSSNQPQHF.

The rearrangement links TRBV5-1 to TRBJ1-3; no firm D call. The CDR3 is 16 residues long. In germline, CDR1 is SGHRS, CDR2 YFSETQ. V lost 4 bases, J lost 1 base, and 15 bases lay in between. The CDR3 region is CASSPAGSRSGNTIYF. CDR3 DNA: TGCGCCAGCAGCCCCGCTGGGTCGAGGTCTGGAAACACCATATATTTT.

The chain uses TRBV9 and TRBJ2-3, with TRBD2 matching over 7 bases. Per the germline V gene, CDR1 is SGDLS and CDR2 is YYNGEE. V was pared by 3 bases and J by 7 bases, with 14 bases of the junction left unmatched. The CDR3 length is 16 residues. CDR3 coding DNA: TGTGCCAGCAGCGGCCCAGCAGGAGCGGGGAGCAATACGCAGTATTTT. It is translated as CASSGPAGAGSNTQYF.

The V call is TRBV4-3, the J call TRBJ2-6; TRBD1 matches 8 bases. The V gene's germline CDR1 is LGHNA and CDR2 YSLEER. Trimming removed 1 base from V and 1 base from J; junction bases left unmatched: 15. The CDR3 is 21 amino acids. CDR3 sequence reads: CASSQVFGTGIHISGANVLTF. The CDR3 DNA follows: TGCGCCAGCAGCCAAGTATTCGGGACAGGTATCCATATTTCTGGGGCCAACGTCCTGACTTTC.

This clone was counted between two and nine times. This chain links TRBV9 with TRBJ2-5, with D possibly TRBD1 on 7 matching bases. From germline, CDR1 is SGDLS and CDR2 YYNGEE. The CDR3 consists of 15 residues. V was cut by 5 bases and J by 5 bases, with 19 bases left in between. As DNA, the CDR3 is TGTGCCAGCAGTTTCCAGGGGGGTAGAGAGGAGACCCAGTACTTC. It yields the protein CASSFQGGREETQYF.

V is TRBV7-8 and J is TRBJ1-3, with D possibly being TRBD1 (6 bases). Germline-derived CDR1 and CDR2 are SGHVS and FQNEAQ. This CDR3 spans 16 amino acids. With 4 bases removed from V and 0 bases from J, the gap between germline ends came to 13 bases. The CDR3: CASSSFGQNSGNTIYF. For the CDR3, the DNA is TGTGCCAGCAGCTCTTTCGGACAGAACTCTGGAAACACCATATATTTT.